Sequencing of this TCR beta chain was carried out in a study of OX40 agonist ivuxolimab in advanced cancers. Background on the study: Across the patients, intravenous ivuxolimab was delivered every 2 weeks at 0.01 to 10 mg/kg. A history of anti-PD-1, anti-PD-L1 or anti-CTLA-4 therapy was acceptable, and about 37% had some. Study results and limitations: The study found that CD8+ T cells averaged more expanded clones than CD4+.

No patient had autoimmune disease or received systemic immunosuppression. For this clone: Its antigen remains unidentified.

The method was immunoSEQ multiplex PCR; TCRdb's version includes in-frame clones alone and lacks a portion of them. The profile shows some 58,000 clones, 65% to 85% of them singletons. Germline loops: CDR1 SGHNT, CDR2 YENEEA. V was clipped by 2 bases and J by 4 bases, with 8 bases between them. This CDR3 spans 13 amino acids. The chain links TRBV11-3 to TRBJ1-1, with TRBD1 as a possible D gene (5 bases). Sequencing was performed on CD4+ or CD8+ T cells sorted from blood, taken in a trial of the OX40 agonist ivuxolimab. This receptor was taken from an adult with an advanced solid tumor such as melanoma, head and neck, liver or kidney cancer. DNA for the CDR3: TGTGCCAGCAGCTTACGGGGGGGCACTGAAGCTTTCTTT. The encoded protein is CASSLRGGTEAFF.